This is a list of T cell receptor beta chains from one sample in a study of identical twins. TCRdb reprocessed the 5' RACE reads with MiXCR, giving one entry per CDR3 protein. The repertoire holds about 530,000 distinct CDR3 sequences, with 20% to 25% as singletons. This sample was also put to use in a study of yellow fever vaccine responses in identical twins.

The source material was CD4+ T cells sorted from blood. The receptors shown here come from a woman under 30 in good health. The CDR3 runs from the conserved cysteine through the conserved F or W. The D gene is left open where the match is weak. The listing skips clone size in some rows; elsewhere it reads once, few, many or a size class.

CDR3 | DNA | J | V | D | size
CASSSGTSSHEQYF | TGTGCCAGCAGTTCCGGGACTAGCAGCCACGAGCAGTACTTC | TRBJ2-7 | TRBV6-5 | TRBD2 | -
CASSSRAGGRDEQFF | TGTGCCAGTAGTTCCCGAGCGGGAGGGAGGGATGAGCAGTTCTTC | TRBJ2-1 | TRBV19 | TRBD2 | -
CASSWTGVLNSPLHF | TGTGCCAGCAGTTGGACAGGGGTTCTTAATTCACCCCTCCACTTT | TRBJ1-6 | TRBV27 | TRBD1 | -
CAISPPENTEAFF | TGTGCCATCTCACCCCCGGAGAACACTGAAGCTTTCTTT | TRBJ1-1 | TRBV10-3 | - | few
CASSLALALNNNEQFF | TGTGCCAGCAGCTTAGCGTTAGCCTTAAATAACAATGAGCAGTTCTTC | TRBJ2-1 | TRBV7-8 | - | few
CASSLLAGVTTGELFF | TGTGCCAGCAGCTTATTAGCGGGAGTTACCACCGGGGAGCTGTTTTTT | TRBJ2-2 | TRBV11-2 | TRBD2 | few
CSVERLAGGLHNEQFF | TGCAGCGTTGAGAGACTAGCGGGAGGTCTACACAATGAGCAGTTCTTC | TRBJ2-1 | TRBV29-1 | TRBD2 | few
CSARGSAGSYNEQFF | TGCAGTGCTAGAGGTTCAGCGGGGTCCTACAATGAGCAGTTCTTC | TRBJ2-1 | TRBV20-1 | TRBD2 | few
CASRRRGTDTQYF | TGTGCCAGCAGGCGGCGGGGCACAGATACGCAGTATTTT | TRBJ2-3 | TRBV27 | - | few
CASREQGINNSPLHF | TGCGCCAGCAGAGAACAGGGGATTAATAATTCACCCCTCCACTTT | TRBJ1-6 | TRBV10-2 | TRBD1 | -
CASSPHSLTATHTQYF | TGTGCCAGCAGCCCCCACTCCCTAACCGCCACCCATACGCAGTATTTT | TRBJ2-3 | TRBV12-3/TRBV12-4 | - | -
CAVARPPADTQYF | TGTGCGGTCGCCCGGCCCCCCGCAGATACGCAGTATTTT | TRBJ2-3 | TRBV6-1 | - | -
CAISERGLAPISYEQYF | TGTGCCATCAGTGAACGAGGCCTAGCGCCCATTTCCTACGAGCAGTACTTC | TRBJ2-7 | TRBV10-3 | - | few
CASSLGTHNSPLHF | TGTGCCAGCAGTTTGGGGACTCATAATTCACCCCTCCACTTT | TRBJ1-6 | TRBV12-3/TRBV12-4 | - | -
CSATGQGAGNEQFF | TGCAGTGCCACGGGACAGGGGGCAGGTAATGAGCAGTTCTTC | TRBJ2-1 | TRBV20-1 | TRBD1 | -
CASSPGTGMTGELFF | TGTGCCAGCAGCCCTGGGACAGGGATGACCGGGGAGCTGTTTTTT | TRBJ2-2 | TRBV7-8 | TRBD1 | -
CASSLVGASGYTF | TGCGCCAGCAGCTTGGTAGGGGCGAGTGGCTACACCTTC | TRBJ1-2 | TRBV5-1 | - | few
CASSVGQGPDTQYF | TGCGCCAGCAGCGTCGGACAGGGCCCAGATACGCAGTATTTT | TRBJ2-3 | TRBV5-1 | TRBD1 | few
CASIRGGQGQETQYF | TGTGCCAGCATCCGAGGGGGACAGGGGCAAGAGACCCAGTACTTC | TRBJ2-5 | TRBV28 | TRBD1 | -
CSARGGASYNEQFF | TGCAGTGCTAGGGGGGGGGCCTCCTACAATGAGCAGTTCTTC | TRBJ2-1 | TRBV20-1 | - | few
CASSDYVRALGRTDTQYF | TGTGCCAGCAGTGACTATGTCCGGGCGCTAGGACGCACAGATACGCAGTATTTT | TRBJ2-3 | TRBV12-3/TRBV12-4 | - | -
CAVGGRSSYEQYF | TGTGCAGTTGGGGGACGTTCCTCCTACGAGCAGTACTTC | TRBJ2-7 | TRBV11-1 | - | few
CASSQDISLGTQYF | TGTGCCAGCAGCCAAGATATTAGTCTGGGGACCCAGTACTTC | TRBJ2-5 | TRBV4-2 | - | few
CASSLTKIRGAEAFF | TGTGCCAGCTCTCTGACGAAGATCCGTGGCGCTGAAGCTTTCTTT | TRBJ1-1 | TRBV12-3/TRBV12-4 | - | many
CSARPPQGGAYEQYF | TGCAGTGCCCGCCCCCCACAGGGTGGTGCCTACGAGCAGTACTTC | TRBJ2-7 | TRBV20-1 | - | -
CASSLVDPSDEKLFF | TGCGCCAGCAGCTTGGTTGACCCGTCGGATGAAAAACTGTTTTTT | TRBJ1-4 | TRBV5-1 | - | -
CASSGLIYNSPLHF | TGTGCCAGCAGCGGACTGATTTATAATTCACCCCTCCACTTT | TRBJ1-6 | TRBV27 | - | few
CASSWIPGNTQYF | TGTGCCAGCAGCTGGATTCCCGGGAATACGCAGTATTTT | TRBJ2-3 | TRBV5-6 | - | -
CASRLGTSGRAYEQYF | TGTGCCAGCAGACTTGGGACTAGCGGGAGGGCCTACGAGCAGTACTTC | TRBJ2-7 | TRBV2 | TRBD2 | few
CSARGQTDEQFF | TGCAGTGCTAGGGGACAGACGGATGAGCAGTTCTTC | TRBJ2-1 | TRBV20-1 | TRBD1 | few
CATSDQTGVGYNEQFF | TGTGCCACCAGTGATCAAACAGGGGTCGGATACAATGAGCAGTTCTTC | TRBJ2-1 | TRBV24-1 | TRBD1 | few
CASSLTVNTEAFF | TGCGCCAGCAGCTTGACAGTGAACACTGAAGCTTTCTTT | TRBJ1-1 | TRBV12-3/TRBV12-4 | - | many
CASSNIPGNTIYF | TGTGCCAGCAGTAACATCCCTGGAAACACCATATATTTT | TRBJ1-3 | TRBV12-3/TRBV12-4 | - | -
CASSLGFGGPGDTQYF | TGCGCCAGCAGCTTGGGTTTCGGGGGCCCGGGGGATACGCAGTATTTT | TRBJ2-3 | TRBV5-1 | - | -
CASSLRASGSNEQFF | TGTGCCAGCAGTTTACGGGCTAGCGGGAGCAATGAGCAGTTCTTC | TRBJ2-1 | TRBV27 | TRBD2 | -
CASKSLPSPYNEQFF | TGTGCCTCCAAGAGTCTTCCAAGCCCCTACAATGAGCAGTTCTTC | TRBJ2-1 | TRBV21-1 | - | -
CASSPQGGGYEQYF | TGTGCCAGCTCACCACAGGGGGGCGGCTACGAGCAGTACTTC | TRBJ2-7 | TRBV18 | - | few